This T cell receptor (beta chain) was captured in a study of blood T cells in healthy people across ages. Broader study findings: A roughly linear age-dependent decrease characterized TCR beta diversity per million T cells.

Note on this clonotype: Its antigen is not identified.

CDR3 length equals 11 residues. Trimming took 8 bases from V and 4 from J, leaving 6 bases between them. From germline, CDR1 is SNHLY and CDR2 FYNNEI. A second PCR, run for about 7 to 11 cycles, used a sample-barcoded 5' primer plus a J-beta primer mix. Via MiXCR, TCRdb re-called the 5' RACE reads, giving one row per CDR3 protein. The data hold more than 750,000 distinct CDR3 sequences, with just under 30% observed a single time. Separately, the same data were catalogued under a study of T cells of mothers and their children.

The sample taken for sequencing was blood. The origin of this receptor is a woman in her thirties or forties in good health. The chain combines TRBV2 with TRBJ2-1; no firm D call. The CDR3 reads CASASYNEQFF. CDR3 in DNA: TGTGCCAGCGCCTCGTACAATGAGCAGTTCTTC.